The 31 T cell receptor beta chains below all came from one sample that was sequenced in a study of shared clonotypes between healthy human individuals (dated by TCRdb to 2019 to 2021). CD8 naive samples were obtained by positive selection for CCR7 among CD45RO-negative cells, yielding a CD45RA+CCR7+ population from which TemRA cells were excluded. The library was made by the immunoSEQ multiplex PCR assay. TCRdb holds this immuneACCESS table with in-frame rearrangements only. Some clones are missing; in checked studies, unresolved V genes explain under half, and the rest has no known cause. The sample yields hundreds of thousands of clones; about 96% were counted once. The ten biggest clones cover 0.11% of the sample. Sequencing was performed on naive CD8+ T cells sorted from blood. This sample's cell subset or site label indicates: CD45RA+CCR7+. These receptor sequences come from a woman aged 25 to 45 in good health.

CDR3 DNA: TGTGCCAGCAGGACGGGACCGGGGGGAAACACCATATATTTT. It specifies CASRTGPGGNTIYF. The V gene is TRBV6-1, the J gene TRBJ1-3; perhaps TRBD1 as D (5 bases). Trimming took 6 bases from V and 4 from J, leaving 13 bases between them. The CDR3 sequence is 14 residues long. Germline lookup yields CDR1 MNHNS and CDR2 SASEGT.

This clone is a singleton in its sample. The V gene is TRBV30, the J gene TRBJ2-7; D is ambiguous. The V gene lost 0 bases and the J gene lost 2 bases, with 8 bases spanning the gap. The CDR3 is 13 amino acids. CDR1 GTSNPN and CDR2 SVGIG come from the germline V gene (reference sequence). The CDR3 protein is CAWSVYGTYEQYF. In nucleotides, the CDR3 is TGTGCCTGGAGTGTTTACGGAACCTACGAGCAGTACTTC.

The chain recombines TRBV27 with TRBJ2-7; D may be TRBD2 (5 bases). This CDR3 region has 14 residues. The V and J ends lost 8 bases and 1 base respectively, with 15 bases between them. The germline V gene encodes CDR1 MNHEY and CDR2 SMNVEV (reference sequence). CDR3 loop: CASAAVSGSYEQYF. For the CDR3, the DNA is TGTGCCAGCGCCGCCGTTTCGGGGTCCTACGAGCAGTACTTC.

In regard to this clone: This specimen includes other DNA sequences encoding the same CDR3. The chain couples TRBV11-2 to TRBJ2-7; D gene uncertain. Per the germline V gene, CDR1 is SGHAT and CDR2 is FQNNGV. This CDR3 spans 12 amino acids. Trimming removed 0 bases from V and 3 bases from J, with 3 bases in between. CDR3 in amino acids: CASSLEGYEQYF. In nucleotides, the CDR3 is TGTGCCAGCAGCTTAGAGGGCTACGAGCAGTACTTC.

A word on this clone: This may be a read error, as it is one base from a much larger clone. At the DNA level, this CDR3 is encoded by other sequences in the same sample as well. V and J are TRBV7-9 and TRBJ1-1; D is unresolved. The CDR3 is 12 amino acids. Germline CDR1 is SEHNR and CDR2 is FQNEAQ (reference sequence). V was pared by 1 base and J by 3 bases, with 3 bases between. The CDR3 region has the DNA TGTGCCAGCAGCTTAGGGTACACTGAAGCTTTCTTT. Its protein product is CASSLGYTEAFF.

The chain couples TRBV5-4 to TRBJ1-5; D gene unclear. CDR3 length: 13 residues. Trimming shortened V by 4 bases and J by 5 bases, and 10 bases separated the two germline ends. Germline V gene sequence: CDR1 SGHNT, CDR2 YYREEE (reference sequence). The CDR3 DNA follows: TGTGCCAGCAGCCAGGACGGGGATCAGCCCCAGCATTTT. Amino acids: CASSQDGDQPQHF.

CDR3 sequence: CASSPTGTSEDTGELFF. The CDR3 DNA is TGCGCCAGCAGCCCAACAGGGACTAGCGAGGACACCGGGGAGCTGTTTTTT. This chain links TRBV5-1 with TRBJ2-2, with 10 bases aligning to TRBD2. The germline V gene encodes CDR1 SGHRS and CDR2 YFSETQ. Trimming removed 4 bases from V and 3 bases from J; junction bases left unmatched: 9. CDR3 length: 17 amino acids.

The J gene is TRBJ2-7, the V gene TRBV7-9; 7 nucleotides line up with TRBD1. The CDR3 has 14 amino acids. Germline CDR1 SEHNR, CDR2 FQNEAQ (reference sequence). Germline trimming cut 5 bases from V and 7 bases from J; bases unmatched to any gene: 11. CDR3 in amino acids: CASSPWTGLGEQYF. CDR3 bases: TGTGCCAGCAGCCCATGGACAGGTCTAGGAGAGCAGTACTTC.

The J gene is TRBJ2-7, the V gene TRBV9; tentative D call: TRBD2 (6 bases). The germline V gene encodes CDR1 SGDLS and CDR2 YYNGEE. V lost 0 bases to trimming and J lost 1 base, with 11 bases between them. The CDR3 length is 15 residues. CDR3 DNA sequence: TGTGCCAGCAGCGTAGGTTCCGGGGGATCCTACGAGCAGTACTTC. Amino acids: CASSVGSGGSYEQYF.

The J gene is TRBJ2-7, the V gene TRBV5-1; 10 bases map to TRBD1. V lost 3 bases and J lost 4; bases outside the gene matches: 4. The CDR3 totals 14 residues. The germline gives CDR1 SGHRS, CDR2 YFSETQ. The DNA of the CDR3 is TGCGCCAGCAGCTCCGGGACAGGGGTGTACGAGCAGTACTTC. This encodes CASSSGTGVYEQYF.

As for this clone: Without the conserved terminal phenylalanine or tryptophan, this CDR3 likely stems from a read error. The DNA is omitted, as the CDR3 cannot be located on it reliably, and the CDR3 follows TCRdb's listing. The V and J genes are TRBV2 and TRBJ1-2; the DNA was not compared with TRBD1, the D call given in the table. Both ends counted, the CDR3 spans 16 residues. Germline V gene data show CDR1 as SNHLY and CDR2 as FYNNEI. The CDR3: CASSEHSGTGFGYTFN.

The chain is built from TRBV29-1 and TRBJ1-2; 7 nucleotides line up with TRBD1. The V and J ends lost 6 bases and 0 bases, in that order; junction bases with no gene match: 4. This CDR3 has 13 residues. CDR1 and CDR2 (germline): SQVTM, ANQGSEA. The CDR3 spells CSVADRANYGYTF. In DNA, the CDR3 is TGCAGCGTGGCAGACAGGGCTAACTATGGCTACACCTTC.

A note on this clone: This CDR3 is also generated by other DNA sequences in the sample. This rearrangement joins TRBV27 to TRBJ1-5; D ambiguous. The CDR3 runs 14 residues. Trimming cost V 5 bases and J 6 bases, with 14 bases left between them. CDR1 is MNHEY and CDR2 is SMNVEV in the germline V gene (reference sequence). CDR3 sequence (DNA): TGTGCCAGCAGTCCGACGGGCTTGGGTCAGCCCCAGCATTTT. It yields the protein CASSPTGLGQPQHF.

The chain has TRBV27 and TRBJ2-1; D is possibly TRBD1 (5 bases). V dropped 6 bases and J dropped 2 bases, with 11 bases sitting between them. CDR3 length equals 14 residues. Looked up from germline, CDR1 is MNHEY and CDR2 is SMNVEV (reference sequence). Here the CDR3 reads CASRDARAYNEQFF. DNA for the CDR3: TGTGCCAGCAGAGACGCCAGGGCCTACAATGAGCAGTTCTTC.

Note on this clone: The sample contains more than one DNA sequence encoding this CDR3. J is TRBJ2-1 and V is TRBV20-1; D uncertain. V was trimmed by 2 bases and J by 7 bases, leaving 6 bases between them. The CDR3 runs 11 residues. Germline V gene sequence: CDR1 DFQATT, CDR2 SNEGSKA (reference sequence). CDR3 sequence: CSARYVNEQFF. Written as DNA, the CDR3 is TGCAGTGCTAGATATGTAAATGAGCAGTTCTTC.

This clone was detected only once. V and J are TRBV25-1 and TRBJ2-1, with 10 bases identical to TRBD2. Looked up from germline, CDR1 is MGHDK and CDR2 is SYGVNS. J lost 5 bases, V lost 4 bases, and 11 bases had no gene match. There are 17 residues in the CDR3. In DNA form, the CDR3 reads TGTGCCAGCAGTGGAATTCCGAGCGGGAGGGTTCACAATGAGCAGTTCTTC. Translation: CASSGIPSGRVHNEQFF.

In its sample, this clone was seen once. The rearrangement uses TRBV7-1 and TRBJ2-7; TRBD2 is a possible D gene (5 bases). TRBV7-1 counts as an open reading frame of uncertain function. Trimming removed 4 bases at V and 3 bases at J, with 16 bases between. This CDR3 comprises 15 residues. The CDR3 sequence: CASSLVLTNYYEQYF. The CDR3 DNA is TGTGCCAGCAGCTTAGTATTGACTAACTACTACGAGCAGTACTTC.

This clone was seen once. The rearrangement uses TRBV27 and TRBJ1-1, with D perhaps TRBD1 (6 bases). Between the trimmed V and J ends, which lost 5 bases and 8 bases, there was a span of 18 bases. Germline V gene lookup returns CDR1 MNHEY and CDR2 SMNVEV (reference sequence). This CDR3 region has 14 residues. The CDR3 sequence: CASSAPGHNTEAFF. The CDR3 DNA reads TGTGCCAGCAGTGCGCCGGGACACAATACCGAAGCTTTCTTT.

This chain links TRBV6-5 with TRBJ2-1; D is uncertain. V lost 5 bases and J 0 bases, leaving 8 bases between the germline ends. Per the germline V gene, CDR1 is MNHEY and CDR2 is SVGAGI. This CDR3 has 14 residues. CDR3 in amino acids: CASSTESSYNEQFF. The DNA of the CDR3 is TGTGCCAGCAGTACAGAGAGCTCCTACAATGAGCAGTTCTTC.

Regarding this clone: The same CDR3 can be traced to other DNA sequences in this sample. The chain combines TRBV7-9 with TRBJ2-7; 7 bases fit TRBD1. The CDR3 has 13 amino acids. Trimming cost V 4 bases and J 4 bases; bases outside gene matches: 4. The germline V gene encodes CDR1 SEHNR and CDR2 FQNEAQ (reference sequence). CDR3 DNA: TGTGCCAGCAGCTCCGGCAGGGGGTACGAGCAGTACTTC. Translated: CASSSGRGYEQYF.

The V and J genes are TRBV5-1 and TRBJ1-1; TRBD1 matches at 7 bases. The ends lost 4 bases at V and 2 bases at J; junction bases unmatched: 11. CDR1 is SGHRS, CDR2 YFSETQ, per germline. The CDR3 spans 16 residues. CDR3: CASSPQGGGINTEAFF. The CDR3 DNA follows: TGCGCCAGCAGCCCTCAGGGGGGAGGGATAAACACTGAAGCTTTCTTT.

J is TRBJ2-5 and V is TRBV28, with 7 bases aligning to TRBD1. Germline assignment: CDR1 MDHEN and CDR2 SYDVKM. The ends lost 4 bases at V and 5 bases at J; junction bases unmatched: 22. The CDR3 contains 19 residues. CDR3 amino acids: CASSSPKMDRPLRGETQYF. CDR3 sequence (DNA): TGTGCCAGCAGTTCTCCAAAGATGGACAGGCCTCTAAGGGGGGAGACCCAGTACTTC. The full variable domain, rest sourced from reference TRBV28 and TRBJ2-5, is DVKVTQSSRYLVKRTGEKVFLECVQDMDHENMFWYRQDPGLGLRLIYFSYDVKMKEKGDIPEGYSVSREKKERFSLILESASTNQTSMYLCASSSPKMDRPLRGETQYFGPGTRLLVL.

The V and J genes are TRBV28 and TRBJ2-5, with D tentatively TRBD1 (5 bases). The CDR3 has 15 amino acids. Germline CDR1 and CDR2: MDHEN and SYDVKM. Between the trimmed V and J ends, which lost 4 bases and 2 bases, there was a span of 14 bases. This chain's CDR3 is CASSSWTQSQETQYF. CDR3 bases: TGTGCCAGCAGTTCCTGGACACAATCTCAAGAGACCCAGTACTTC.

The chain combines TRBV13 with TRBJ2-2, with 7 bases that match TRBD2. The J segment lost 2 bases and the V segment lost 5 bases, leaving 5 bases of the junction unmatched. The CDR3 is made up of 15 amino acids. Germline lookup yields CDR1 PRHDT and CDR2 FYEKMQ (reference sequence). CDR3 sequence (DNA): TGTGCCAGCAGCACTACTAGCGACAACACCGGGGAGCTGTTTTTT. Its translation is CASSTTSDNTGELFF.

The rearrangement links TRBV28 to TRBJ1-4; perhaps TRBD1 as D (6 bases). CDR3 length: 16 amino acids. The V gene's germline CDR1 is MDHEN and CDR2 SYDVKM. Trimming took 7 bases from V and 3 from J, leaving 18 bases between them. CDR3 bases: TGTGCCAGCACCTCGTACCGGGACACCTCTAATGAAAAACTGTTTTTT. Translated, it gives CASTSYRDTSNEKLFF.

This rearrangement joins TRBV11-2 to TRBJ2-7; D is unclear. The germline CDR1 and CDR2 sequences are SGHAT and FQNNGV. This CDR3 contains 15 residues. Deletions cut 5 bases from V and 4 bases from J, with 18 bases between. CDR3 DNA: TGTGCCAGCAGCCAACTCAAGGCCGGATCATACGAGCAGTACTTC. Its protein is CASSQLKAGSYEQYF.

With respect to this clone: Other DNA sequences within the sample encode an identical CDR3. The chain carries TRBV9 and TRBJ2-1, with 9 nucleotides matching TRBD1. CDR1 is SGDLS and CDR2 is YYNGEE in the germline V gene. J was trimmed by 7 bases and V by 3 bases; bases with no gene match: 2. CDR3 length: 13 residues. In nucleotides, the CDR3 is TGTGCCAGCAGCGGACAGGGGGGAAATGAGCAGTTCTTC. It translates to CASSGQGGNEQFF.

The chain is built from TRBV11-3 and TRBJ2-7, with a possible D match to TRBD1 (5 bases). Deletions cut 3 bases from V and 3 bases from J, with 9 bases between. The germline V gene has CDR1 SGHNT and CDR2 YENEEA. The CDR3 has 13 residues. CDR3 protein: CASSFGDSYEQYF. The CDR3 DNA follows: TGTGCCAGCAGCTTCGGTGACAGCTACGAGCAGTACTTC. Supplemented by reference TRBV11-3 and TRBJ2-7, the full variable domain reads EAGVVQSPRYKIIEKKQPVAFWCNPISGHNTLYWYLQNLGQGPELLIRYENEEAVDDSQLPKDRFSAERLKGVDSTLKIQPAELGDSAVYLCASSFGDSYEQYFGPGTRLTVT.

The chain couples TRBV27 to TRBJ2-7, with D maybe TRBD2 (6 bases). The germline CDR1 and CDR2 sequences are MNHEY and SMNVEV (reference sequence). The V end was cut by 4 bases, the J end by 5 bases, with 15 bases between. The CDR3 is made up of 14 amino acids. The CDR3 DNA reads TGTGCCAGCAGTTCCCGTGGGGGGTTGGACGAGCAGTACTTC. This sequence encodes CASSSRGGLDEQYF.

The V gene is TRBV29-1, the J gene TRBJ2-1, with D perhaps TRBD1 (6 bases). Germline loops: CDR1 SQVTM, CDR2 ANQGSEA. Trimming left V 4 bases short and J 9 bases short, with 13 bases between. The CDR3 spans 12 residues. CDR3 loop: CSVVGRGSEQFF. The CDR3 DNA reads as TGCAGCGTTGTGGGCAGGGGCAGTGAGCAGTTCTTC.

This chain uses TRBV10-1 with TRBJ2-7, with 8 bases identical to TRBD1. This CDR3 is 13 amino acids long. J gave up 6 bases and V 5 bases, and 6 bases lay outside the gene matches. The germline gives CDR1 WNHNN, CDR2 SYGVQD (reference sequence). The CDR3 is CASSSGTGLEQYF. The CDR3, as DNA: TGCGCCAGCAGTTCTGGGACAGGTCTCGAGCAGTACTTC.